One sample yielded the 11 T cell receptor beta chains listed below, sequenced in a study of blood T cell repertoires in COVID-19. Clones were read by immunoSEQ multiplex PCR, and TCRdb kept only the in-frame ones, dropping some. The data show some 91,000 clones, with just over 90% seen just once and less than 2% held by the top ten. The specimen was peripheral blood. The receptors come from a man in his 60s with acute or convalescent COVID-19.

The chain recombines TRBV10-2 with TRBJ1-6, with unresolved D. This CDR3 has 13 residues. Per the germline V gene, CDR1 is WSHSY and CDR2 is SAAADI. V was pared by 5 bases and J by 9 bases, with 11 bases between. Here the CDR3 reads CASSPGFFSPLHF. The CDR3 DNA sequence: TGCGCCAGCAGTCCAGGTTTTTTTTCACCCCTCCACTTT.

This clone has a handful of counts. This rearrangement joins TRBV19 to TRBJ1-5; 8 bases fit TRBD1. The CDR3 is 14 residues long. Looked up from germline, CDR1 is LNHDA and CDR2 is SQIVND (reference sequence). V lost 4 bases to trimming and J lost 7 bases; unmatched junction nucleotides: 6. DNA of the CDR3: TGTGCCAGTAGTACTGGACAGGGCTGGCAGCCCCAGCATTTT. As protein: CASSTGQGWQPQHF.

The J gene is TRBJ1-5, the V gene TRBV6-5; D not resolved. Deletions cut 6 bases from V and 5 bases from J, with 11 bases between. In germline, CDR1 is MNHEY, CDR2 SVGAGI. The CDR3 is 13 residues long. In DNA, the CDR3 is TGTGCCAGCAGGCCGGGAAGGGATCAGCCCCAGCATTTT. Residues: CASRPGRDQPQHF.

This chain uses TRBV19 with TRBJ1-2, with D possibly being TRBD1 (6 bases). This CDR3 comprises 13 residues. Germline-derived CDR1 and CDR2 are LNHDA and SQIVND (reference sequence). The germline V and J ends were trimmed by 7 bases and 5 bases, with 14 bases remaining between them. The CDR3 DNA follows: TGTGCCAGTAAGAGGGCAGGGGATTATGGCTACACCTTC. This encodes CASKRAGDYGYTF.

The J gene is TRBJ1-2, the V gene TRBV9; the D is unclear. The CDR3 runs to 15 residues. Germline V lookup: CDR1 SGDLS, CDR2 YYNGEE. V shed 0 bases and J shed 4 bases, with 13 bases lying between them. CDR3 bases: TGTGCCAGCAGCGTAGGTCAAGACCGGGTCTATGGCTACACCTTC. Encoded protein: CASSVGQDRVYGYTF. Full variable domain (rest looked up from reference TRBV9 and TRBJ1-2): DSGVTQTPKHLITATGQRVTLRCSPRSGDLSVYWYQQSLDQGLQFLIQYYNGEERAKGNILERFSAQQFPDLHSELNLSSLELGDSALYFCASSVGQDRVYGYTFGSGTRLTVV.

In its sample, this clone was seen once. The chain recombines TRBV6-1 with TRBJ1-1; D unresolved. The V end lost 2 bases, the J end lost 3 bases, and 10 bases lay between the germline ends. Looked up from germline, CDR1 is MNHNS and CDR2 is SASEGT. The CDR3 runs 14 residues. In DNA form, the CDR3 reads TGTGCCAGCAGTGAATCGAGGCTTGACACTGAAGCTTTCTTT. It specifies CASSESRLDTEAFF.

The V and J genes are TRBV19 and TRBJ1-2; D may be TRBD1 (5 bases). There are 13 residues in the CDR3. V lost 4 bases to trimming and J lost 8 bases, with 14 bases between them. Germline values: CDR1 LNHDA, CDR2 SQIVND (reference sequence). The CDR3: CASSTQGMDGYTF. For the CDR3, the DNA is TGTGCCAGTAGTACCCAGGGAATGGACGGCTACACCTTC.

This chain joins TRBV7-9 and TRBJ2-7; D might be TRBD2 (6 bases). V lost 2 bases to trimming and J lost 5 bases, with 7 bases between them. Germline-derived CDR1 and CDR2 are SEHNR and FQNEAQ (reference sequence). CDR3 length: 12 residues. The CDR3, as DNA: TGTGCCAGCAGCTTAATAGCGGACGAGCAGTACTTC. Its translation is CASSLIADEQYF.

The rearrangement links TRBV7-9 to TRBJ1-1, with 9 bases lining up with TRBD1. Trimming at V came to 8 bases and at J to 3 bases, leaving 4 bases not matched to a gene. From germline, CDR1 is SEHNR and CDR2 FQNEAQ (reference sequence). The CDR3 is made up of 13 amino acids. This chain's CDR3 is CASGDRVYTEAFF. The DNA of the CDR3 is TGTGCCAGCGGGGACAGGGTCTACACTGAAGCTTTCTTT.

V and J are TRBV5-1 and TRBJ1-4, with D perhaps matching TRBD1 (6 bases). The germline gives CDR1 SGHRS, CDR2 YFSETQ. CDR3 length equals 16 residues. Deletions cut 7 bases from V and 0 bases from J, with 16 bases between. CDR3 residues: CASGQGIRTTNEKLFF. CDR3 DNA sequence: TGCGCCAGCGGGCAGGGGATACGTACAACTAATGAAAAACTGTTTTTT.

The chain joins TRBV18 to TRBJ1-6; no reliable D call. The CDR3 consists of 16 residues. Deletions cut 0 bases from V and 7 bases from J, with 13 bases between. Per germline, CDR1 KGHSH and CDR2 LQKENI. The CDR3 region has the DNA TGTGCCAGCTCACCACCCGGCGGGGTCGGAAATTCACCCCTCCACTTT. Translated: CASSPPGGVGNSPLHF.